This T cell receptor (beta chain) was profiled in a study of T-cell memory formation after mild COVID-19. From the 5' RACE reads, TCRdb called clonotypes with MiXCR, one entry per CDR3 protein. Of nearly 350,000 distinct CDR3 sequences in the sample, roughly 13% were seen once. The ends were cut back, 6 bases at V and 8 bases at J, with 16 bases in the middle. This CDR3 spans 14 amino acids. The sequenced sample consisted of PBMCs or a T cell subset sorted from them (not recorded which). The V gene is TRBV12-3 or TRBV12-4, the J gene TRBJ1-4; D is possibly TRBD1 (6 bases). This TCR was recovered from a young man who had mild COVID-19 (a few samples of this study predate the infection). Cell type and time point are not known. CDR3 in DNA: TGTGCCAGCAGCTCTACTACAGGGAACGAAAAACTGTTTTTT. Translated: CASSSTTGNEKLFF.